Below are 23 T cell receptor beta chains sequenced from a single sample in a study of shared clonotypes between healthy human individuals. Profiling relied on immunoSEQ multiplex PCR, and the TCRdb table lists in-frame clones only, not all of them. Here the sample spans about 1.1 million clones, approximately 80% being singletons. Source material: memory CD4+ T cells from PBMCs. Stated subset: CD45RA-negative fraction. These receptors were collected from a young man in good health. Some clones in this sample may be carry-over from other donors' samples.

As for this clone: Other DNA sequences in this sample translate to the same CDR3. The J gene is TRBJ2-3, the V gene TRBV10-3; the match to TRBD2 covers 12 bases. Germline V gene lookup returns CDR1 ENHRY and CDR2 SYGVKD. The ends lost 8 bases at V and 0 bases at J; junction bases unmatched: 0. The CDR3 covers 14 residues. The DNA for the CDR3 is TGTGCCATCGGGACTAGCGGGAGCACAGATACGCAGTATTTT. Its translation is CAIGTSGSTDTQYF.

This chain uses TRBV28 with TRBJ1-5; 7 bases are shared with TRBD1. Germline CDR1 is MDHEN and CDR2 is SYDVKM. This CDR3 spans 16 amino acids. J was trimmed by 0 bases and V by 2 bases; bases with no gene match: 4. CDR3 in amino acids: CASSLPGTVSNQPQHF. The CDR3, as DNA: TGTGCCAGCAGTTTACCCGGGACAGTTAGCAATCAGCCCCAGCATTTT.

This clone was seen a handful of times. Other nucleotide sequences from this sample produce the same CDR3. The chain carries TRBV18 and TRBJ1-1, with D hard to call. V dropped 2 bases and J dropped 0 bases, with 4 bases sitting between them. This CDR3 comprises 13 residues. Germline-derived CDR1 and CDR2 are KGHSH and LQKENI. CDR3 sequence reads: CASSPSLNTEAFF. The DNA of the CDR3 is TGTGCCAGCTCACCAAGCTTGAACACTGAAGCTTTCTTT. Full variable domain (missing parts from reference TRBV18 and TRBJ1-1): NAGVMQNPRHLVRRRGQEARLRCSPMKGHSHVYWYRQLPEEGLKFMVYLQKENIIDESGMPKERFSAEFPKEGPSILRIQQVVRGDSAAYFCASSPSLNTEAFFGQGTRLTVV.

The J gene is TRBJ2-5, the V gene TRBV18; TRBD2 matches 10 bases. The length of the CDR3 is 15 residues. Losses at the gene ends were 6 bases for V and 5 bases for J; bases not matched to a gene: 9. Germline lookup yields CDR1 KGHSH and CDR2 LQKENI. The CDR3 region is CASSPSSGGLETQYF. Here the CDR3 DNA reads TGTGCCAGCTCCCCGTCTAGCGGGGGTCTTGAGACCCAGTACTTC.

The rearrangement links TRBV28 to TRBJ2-6, with D uncertain. In germline, CDR1 is MDHEN, CDR2 SYDVKM. This CDR3 region has 16 residues. V dropped 8 bases and J dropped 0 bases, with 14 bases sitting between them. The CDR3 loop reads CASQTPNSSGANVLTF. CDR3 coding DNA: TGTGCCAGCCAAACACCTAATAGCTCTGGGGCCAACGTCCTGACTTTC.

The chain carries TRBV27 and TRBJ1-5; TRBD1 aligns across 7 bases. The CDR3 totals 15 residues. Unmatched junction bases numbered 9, after V lost 4 bases and J lost 6 bases. Germline V gives CDR1 MNHEY, CDR2 SMNVEV (reference sequence). CDR3 nucleotide sequence: TGTGCCAGCAGTTCCAGGGGGGGCGTTGGTCAGCCCCAGCATTTT. Protein sequence: CASSSRGGVGQPQHF.

The CDR3 bases are TGTGCCAGCAGCCCACTACCCGGGACTAGCGGGAGAGGCATAGATACGCAGTATTTT. As protein: CASSPLPGTSGRGIDTQYF. This sequence joins TRBV7-9 and TRBJ2-3, with 14 bases matching TRBD2. V dropped 5 bases and J dropped 5; count of bases not matched to a gene: 15. The CDR3 spans 19 residues. The V gene's germline CDR1 is SEHNR and CDR2 FQNEAQ (reference sequence).

This clone came up a few times. The genes are TRBV7-9 and TRBJ1-1, with a possible D match to TRBD1 (5 bases). CDR1 is SEHNR, CDR2 FQNEAQ, per germline (reference sequence). Trimming removed 4 bases from V and 8 bases from J, with 14 bases in between. The CDR3 spans 13 residues. As DNA, the CDR3 is TGTGCCAGCAGCTCATGGGACCTAAACGAAGCTTTCTTT. This gives the protein CASSSWDLNEAFF.

The chain employs TRBV28 and TRBJ1-2; D ambiguous. Between the trimmed V and J ends, which lost 5 bases and 2 bases, there was a span of 12 bases. The CDR3 extends over 14 amino acids. Germline V CDR1 and CDR2: MDHEN, SYDVKM. As DNA, the CDR3 is TGTGCCAGCAGTGGCCTGACTTTAAACTATGGCTACACCTTC. Protein sequence: CASSGLTLNYGYTF.

The chain employs TRBV18 and TRBJ2-1; no firm D call. The germline V gene has CDR1 KGHSH and CDR2 LQKENI. CDR3 length: 15 residues. Trimming cost V 6 bases and J 0 bases, with 12 bases left between them. The CDR3 protein is CASSQSVSSYNEQFF. The CDR3 nucleotides read TGTGCCAGCTCGCAGTCAGTGAGCTCCTACAATGAGCAGTTCTTC.

There are a few counts of this clone. V is TRBV25-1 and J is TRBJ1-5; 8 bases line up with TRBD1. V lost 4 bases to trimming and J lost 6 bases; unmatched junction nucleotides: 5. The CDR3 has 14 residues. CDR1 MGHDK and CDR2 SYGVNS come from the germline V gene. The CDR3 coding sequence is TGTGCCAGCAGTGTGGGGACAGGAGGTCAGCCCCAGCATTTT. Its protein is CASSVGTGGQPQHF.

The V and J genes are TRBV20-1 and TRBJ1-2; D is uncertain. Trimming removed 6 bases from V and 4 bases from J, with 9 bases in between. This CDR3 spans 11 amino acids. CDR1 is DFQATT and CDR2 is SNEGSKA in the germline V gene (reference sequence). The CDR3 is CSAGYGYGYTF. In nucleotides, the CDR3 is TGCAGTGCCGGGTACGGCTATGGCTACACCTTC.

DNA for the CDR3: TGTGCCAGCAGCACCTCAGCCAAAAGCGGAGAGACCCAGTACTTC. Its translation: CASSTSAKSGETQYF. V is TRBV7-9 and J is TRBJ2-5; TRBD2 is a possible D gene (5 bases). Trimming took off 5 bases at V and 4 bases at J, with 17 bases between the two ends. Per the germline V gene, CDR1 is SEHNR and CDR2 is FQNEAQ (reference sequence). CDR3 length: 15 residues.

This clone has more than one count but fewer than ten. The chain employs TRBV11-2 and TRBJ2-5; D gene uncertain. Germline V gene data show CDR1 as SGHAT and CDR2 as FQNNGV. There are 16 residues in the CDR3. V dropped 2 bases and J dropped 1 base, with 14 bases sitting between them. The CDR3 nucleotides are TGTGCCAGCAGCTTAACGAGTTCTACGCCCCAAGAGACCCAGTACTTC. It specifies CASSLTSSTPQETQYF.

To note about this clone: The identical CDR3 is also encoded by other nucleotide sequences in the sample. This chain connects TRBV6-5 to TRBJ2-7, with D possibly being TRBD1 (6 bases). This CDR3 has 15 amino acids. V was pared by 0 bases and J by 3 bases, with 12 bases between. Germline-derived CDR1 and CDR2 are MNHEY and SVGAGI. The CDR3 region is CASSYSEQGVYEQYF. The CDR3 DNA sequence: TGTGCCAGCAGTTACTCGGAACAGGGAGTCTACGAGCAGTACTTC.

This chain joins TRBV27 and TRBJ2-2; weak D call: TRBD1 (6 bases). Germline CDR1 and CDR2: MNHEY and SMNVEV (reference sequence). The CDR3 extends over 15 amino acids. The V end was cut by 4 bases, the J end by 5 bases, with 14 bases between. CDR3 sequence: CASSSSGAWTGELFF. The CDR3 DNA sequence: TGTGCCAGCAGTTCCTCAGGGGCCTGGACCGGGGAGCTGTTTTTT.

The gene calls are TRBV6-4 and TRBJ2-3; the D is unclear. Trimming pared 3 bases from V and 6 bases from J, leaving 7 bases between. The CDR3 covers 12 residues. CDR1 and CDR2 from the germline V gene are MRHNA and SNTAGT. As DNA, the CDR3 is TGTGCCAGCAGTGAATTTGGGGATACGCAGTATTTT. Encoded protein: CASSEFGDTQYF.

This rearrangement joins TRBV7-9 to TRBJ2-3; the match to TRBD2 covers 13 bases. This CDR3 has 17 residues. Losses at the gene ends were 5 bases for V and 5 bases for J; bases not matched to a gene: 10. CDR1 is SEHNR, CDR2 FQNEAQ, per germline (reference sequence). Here the CDR3 reads CASSVPGLAGYRDTQYF. In DNA, the CDR3 is TGTGCCAGCAGCGTACCGGGACTAGCGGGGTACCGAGATACGCAGTATTTT.

This clone was counted between two and nine times. The V gene is TRBV28, the J gene TRBJ1-2; perhaps TRBD1 as D (6 bases). The CDR3 length is 15 residues. Germline V gene data show CDR1 as MDHEN and CDR2 as SYDVKM. V dropped 4 bases and J dropped 5 bases, with 17 bases sitting between them. This CDR3 reads CASSYTGIGAYGYTF. The CDR3 DNA follows: TGTGCCAGCAGTTATACAGGGATTGGGGCTTATGGCTACACCTTC.

The rearrangement uses TRBV5-1 and TRBJ2-5; 14 bases line up with TRBD2. Germline V lookup: CDR1 SGHRS, CDR2 YFSETQ. The CDR3 covers 15 residues. After removal of 5 bases from V and 4 bases from J, the junction contained 4 bases not matched to a gene. The chain's CDR3 is CASRGTSGSPETQYF. The CDR3 nucleotides are TGCGCCAGCAGGGGGACTAGCGGGAGCCCAGAGACCCAGTACTTC.

The chain combines TRBV6-1 with TRBJ1-1; 9 bases align to TRBD1. Germline V lookup: CDR1 MNHNS, CDR2 SASEGT. Trimming removed 6 bases from V and 4 bases from J; junction bases left unmatched: 9. The CDR3 is 15 amino acids. CDR3 DNA sequence: TGTGCCAGCAGCGGTATGACAGGGGGGAGCACTGAAGCTTTCTTT. Encoded protein: CASSGMTGGSTEAFF.

Concerning this clone itself: The sample carries other DNA sequences with the same CDR3. The chain joins TRBV15 to TRBJ2-3; TRBD1 is a possible D gene (5 bases). The germline V and J ends were trimmed by 5 bases and 1 base, with 13 bases remaining between them. Germline-derived CDR1 and CDR2 are LNHNV and YYDKDF (reference sequence). This CDR3 is built from 15 residues. The CDR3 spells CATSPRTSGTDTQYF. For the CDR3, the DNA is TGTGCCACCAGCCCCCGGACATCTGGCACAGATACGCAGTATTTT. Looking up the rest from reference TRBV15 and TRBJ2-3 gives the full variable domain: DAMVIQNPRYQVTQFGKPVTLSCSQTLNHNVMYWYQQKSSQAPKLLFHYYDKDFNNEADTPDNFQSRRPNTSFCFLDIRSPGLGDTAMYLCATSPRTSGTDTQYFGPGTRLTVL.

This clone was detected ten times or more. The CDR3 sequence is CASKNRADSPTDTQYF. For the CDR3, the DNA is TGTGCCAGCAAAAATAGAGCGGACTCCCCCACAGATACGCAGTATTTT. The rearrangement joins TRBV5-4 to TRBJ2-3, with D maybe TRBD2 (5 bases). Between the trimmed V and J ends, which lost 6 bases and 2 bases, there was a span of 19 bases. Germline V gene lookup returns CDR1 SGHNT and CDR2 YYREEE (reference sequence). CDR3 length: 16 amino acids.